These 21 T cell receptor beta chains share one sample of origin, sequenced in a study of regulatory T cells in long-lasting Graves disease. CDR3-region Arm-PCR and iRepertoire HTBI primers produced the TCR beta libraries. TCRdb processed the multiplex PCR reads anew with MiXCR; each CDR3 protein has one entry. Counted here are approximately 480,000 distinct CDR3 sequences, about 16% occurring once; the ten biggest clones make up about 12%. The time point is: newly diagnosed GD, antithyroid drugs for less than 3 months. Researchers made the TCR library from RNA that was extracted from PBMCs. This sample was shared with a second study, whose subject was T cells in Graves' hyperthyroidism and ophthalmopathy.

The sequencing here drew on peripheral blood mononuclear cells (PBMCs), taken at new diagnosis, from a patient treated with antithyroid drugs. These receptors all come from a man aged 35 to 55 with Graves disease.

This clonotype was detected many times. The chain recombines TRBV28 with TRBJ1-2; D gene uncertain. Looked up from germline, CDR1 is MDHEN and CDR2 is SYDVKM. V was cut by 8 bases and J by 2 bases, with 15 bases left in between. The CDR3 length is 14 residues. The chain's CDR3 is CASLPGRRNYGYTF. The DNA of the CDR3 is TGTGCCAGCCTCCCTGGCAGGAGAAACTATGGCTACACCTTC.

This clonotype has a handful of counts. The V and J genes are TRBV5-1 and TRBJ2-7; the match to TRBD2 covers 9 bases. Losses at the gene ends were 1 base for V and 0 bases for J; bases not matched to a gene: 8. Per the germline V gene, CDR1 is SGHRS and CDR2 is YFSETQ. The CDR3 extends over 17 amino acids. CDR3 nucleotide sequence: TGCGCCAGCAGCTTGAAGGTGCCTAGCGGGAACTCCTACGAGCAGTACTTC. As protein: CASSLKVPSGNSYEQYF.

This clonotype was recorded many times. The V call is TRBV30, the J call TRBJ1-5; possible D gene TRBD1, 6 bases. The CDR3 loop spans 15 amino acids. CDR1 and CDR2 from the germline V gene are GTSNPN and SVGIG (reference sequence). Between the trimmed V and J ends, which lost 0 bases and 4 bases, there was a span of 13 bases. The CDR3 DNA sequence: TGTGCCTGGAGTGTTTCCGGGACACAAAATCAGCCCCAGCATTTT. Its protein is CAWSVSGTQNQPQHF.

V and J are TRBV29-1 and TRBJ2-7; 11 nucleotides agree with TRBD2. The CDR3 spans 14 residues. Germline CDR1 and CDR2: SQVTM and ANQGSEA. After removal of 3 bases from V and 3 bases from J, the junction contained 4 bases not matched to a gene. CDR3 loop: CSVEGTSGVYEQYF. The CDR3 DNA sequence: TGCAGCGTTGAGGGGACTAGCGGCGTCTACGAGCAGTACTTC.

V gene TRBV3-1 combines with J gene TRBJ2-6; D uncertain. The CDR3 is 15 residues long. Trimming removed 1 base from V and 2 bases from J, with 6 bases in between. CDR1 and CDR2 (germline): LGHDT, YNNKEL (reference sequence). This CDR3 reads CASSQAATGANVLTF. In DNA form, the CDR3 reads TGTGCCAGCAGCCAAGCGGCCACTGGGGCCAACGTCCTGACTTTC.

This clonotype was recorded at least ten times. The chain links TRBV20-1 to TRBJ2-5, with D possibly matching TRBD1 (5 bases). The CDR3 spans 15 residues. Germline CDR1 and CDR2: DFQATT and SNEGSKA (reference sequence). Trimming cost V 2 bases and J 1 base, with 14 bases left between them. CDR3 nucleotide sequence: TGCAGTGCTAGAACCGACAGAAAACGCCAAGAGACCCAGTACTTC. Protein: CSARTDRKRQETQYF.

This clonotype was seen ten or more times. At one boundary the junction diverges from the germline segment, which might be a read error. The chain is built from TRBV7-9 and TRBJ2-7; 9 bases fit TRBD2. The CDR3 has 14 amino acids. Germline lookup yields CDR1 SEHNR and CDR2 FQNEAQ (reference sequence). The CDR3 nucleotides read TGCGCCAGCAGCTTGGTAGCGGGAGTCTACGAGCAGTACTTC. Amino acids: CASSLVAGVYEQYF.

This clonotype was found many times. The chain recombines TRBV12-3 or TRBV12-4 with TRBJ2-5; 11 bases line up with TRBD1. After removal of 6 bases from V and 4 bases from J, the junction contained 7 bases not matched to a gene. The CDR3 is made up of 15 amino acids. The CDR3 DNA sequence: TGTGCCAGCAGGGAATCGGGACAGGGGGTAGAGACCCAGTACTTC. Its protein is CASRESGQGVETQYF.

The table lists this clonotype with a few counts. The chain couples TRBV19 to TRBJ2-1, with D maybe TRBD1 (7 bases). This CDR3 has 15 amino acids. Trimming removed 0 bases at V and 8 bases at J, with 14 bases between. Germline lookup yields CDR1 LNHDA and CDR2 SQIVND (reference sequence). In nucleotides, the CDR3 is TGTGCCAGTAGTATAGAAGGAGGGGGCTCAGATGAGCAGTTCTTC. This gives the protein CASSIEGGGSDEQFF.

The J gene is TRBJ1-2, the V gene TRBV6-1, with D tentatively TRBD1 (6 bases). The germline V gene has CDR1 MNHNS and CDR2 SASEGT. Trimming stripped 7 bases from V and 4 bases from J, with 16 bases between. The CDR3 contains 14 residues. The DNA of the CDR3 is TGTGCCAGCACACCGGGGGGCGCGAGCTATGGCTACACCTTC. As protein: CASTPGGASYGYTF.

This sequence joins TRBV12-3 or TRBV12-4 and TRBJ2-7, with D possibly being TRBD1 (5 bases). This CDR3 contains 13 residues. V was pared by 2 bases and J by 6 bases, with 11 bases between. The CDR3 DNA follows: TGTGCCAGCAGTTTACTGGACAATCTCGAGCAGTACTTC. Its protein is CASSLLDNLEQYF.

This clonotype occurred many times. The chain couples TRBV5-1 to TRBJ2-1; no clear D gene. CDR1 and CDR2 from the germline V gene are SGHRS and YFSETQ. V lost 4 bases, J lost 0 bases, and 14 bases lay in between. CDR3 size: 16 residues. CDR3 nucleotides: TGCGCCAGCAGCCTCTCGCCTGTAAGCTCCTACAATGAGCAGTTCTTC. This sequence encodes CASSLSPVSSYNEQFF.

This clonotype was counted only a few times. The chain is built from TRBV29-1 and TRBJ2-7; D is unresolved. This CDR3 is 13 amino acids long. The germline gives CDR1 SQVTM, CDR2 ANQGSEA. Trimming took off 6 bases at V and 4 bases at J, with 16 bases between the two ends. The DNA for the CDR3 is TGCAGCGTGACTGACACTCTCCAATACGAGCAGTACTTC. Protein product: CSVTDTLQYEQYF.

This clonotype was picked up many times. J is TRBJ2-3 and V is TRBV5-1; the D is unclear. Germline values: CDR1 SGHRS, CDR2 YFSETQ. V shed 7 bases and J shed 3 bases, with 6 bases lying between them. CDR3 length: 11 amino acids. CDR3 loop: CASRKTDTQYF. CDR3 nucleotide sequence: TGCGCCAGCCGGAAGACAGATACGCAGTATTTT.

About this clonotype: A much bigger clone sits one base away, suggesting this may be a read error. Here the CDR3 DNA reads TGTGCCAGCAGCTTAAATCGCGGGGAAGAGACCCAGTACTTC. Translated, it gives CASSLNRGEETQYF. V and J are TRBV7-8 and TRBJ2-1, with D possibly matching TRBD2 (6 bases). The J call is uncertain, as TRBJ2-5 better fits the DNA end. CDR1 is SGHVS, CDR2 FQNEAQ, per germline. The CDR3 loop spans 14 amino acids.

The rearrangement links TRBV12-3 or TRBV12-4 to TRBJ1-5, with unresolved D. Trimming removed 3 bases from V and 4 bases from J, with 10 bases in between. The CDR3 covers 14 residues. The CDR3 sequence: CASSFLADNQPQHF. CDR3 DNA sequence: TGTGCCAGCAGTTTTTTGGCCGATAATCAGCCCCAGCATTTT.

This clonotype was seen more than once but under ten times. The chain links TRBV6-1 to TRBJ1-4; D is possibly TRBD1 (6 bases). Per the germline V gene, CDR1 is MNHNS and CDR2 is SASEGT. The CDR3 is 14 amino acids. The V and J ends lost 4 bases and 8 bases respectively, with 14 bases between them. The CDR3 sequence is CASSAGGGWEKLFF. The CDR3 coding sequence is TGTGCCAGCAGTGCCGGGGGGGGCTGGGAAAAACTGTTTTTT.

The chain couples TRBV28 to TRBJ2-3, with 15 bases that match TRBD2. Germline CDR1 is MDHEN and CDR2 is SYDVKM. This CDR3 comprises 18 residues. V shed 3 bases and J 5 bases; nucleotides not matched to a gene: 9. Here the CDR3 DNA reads TGTGCCAGCAGTTTCCTCCGGACTAGCGGGAGGGCGGTAGATACGCAGTATTTT. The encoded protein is CASSFLRTSGRAVDTQYF.

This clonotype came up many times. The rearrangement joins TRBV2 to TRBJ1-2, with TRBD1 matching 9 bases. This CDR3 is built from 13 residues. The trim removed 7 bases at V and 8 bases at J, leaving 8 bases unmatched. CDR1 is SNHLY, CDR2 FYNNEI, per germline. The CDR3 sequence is CASTPGTGIGYTF. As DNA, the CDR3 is TGTGCCAGCACCCCCGGGACAGGGATAGGCTACACCTTC.

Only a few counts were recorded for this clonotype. Here the CDR3 DNA reads TGTGCCACCAGTGATAGTCCCCCGTTGGATACGCAGTATTTT. Its translation: CATSDSPPLDTQYF. The V gene is TRBV24-1, the J gene TRBJ2-3; D uncertain. Germline lookup yields CDR1 KGHDR and CDR2 SFDVKD. This CDR3 spans 14 amino acids. V was pared by 3 bases and J by 6 bases, with 12 bases between.

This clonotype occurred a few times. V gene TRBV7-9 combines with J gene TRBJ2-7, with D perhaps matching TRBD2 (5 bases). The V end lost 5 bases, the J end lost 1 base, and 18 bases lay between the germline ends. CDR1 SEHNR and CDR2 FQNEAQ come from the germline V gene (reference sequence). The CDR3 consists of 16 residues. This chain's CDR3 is CASSQTDLGISYEQYF. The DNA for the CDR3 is TGTGCCAGCAGCCAGACGGACCTCGGGATATCCTACGAGCAGTACTTC.